The TCR beta chain described here comes from a study of PD-1 blockade in classical Hodgkin lymphoma. Study-wide results and caveats: Newly diagnosed patients were said to have less baseline TCR diversity than healthy donors did.

The CDR3 spans 14 residues. V lost 3 bases to trimming and J lost 0 bases, with 8 bases between them. The germline CDR1 and CDR2 sequences are MDHEN and SYDVKM. Remarks on this clone: Its specificity is not known.

All patients experienced relapse after autologous stem cell transplantation, and brentuximab vedotin exposure was variable. The method was immunoSEQ multiplex PCR; TCRdb's version includes in-frame clones alone and lacks a portion of them. Found here are 15,000 or so clones, around 84% of them singletons; the top ten hold 4.6%. The chain has TRBV28 and TRBJ1-2; the D is unclear. The source of this sequence is a human donor with classical Hodgkin lymphoma. The sequencing used peripheral blood mononuclear cells (PBMCs), collected at baseline. In DNA form, the CDR3 reads TGTGCCAGCAGTTTCCCAATAGCTAACTATGGCTACACCTTC. Protein sequence: CASSFPIANYGYTF.